Shown below are 32 T cell receptor beta chains from a single sample sequenced in a study of CD8+ T cells in alopecia areata. Noted treatment: oral pan-JAK inhibitor, 5-10 mg twice daily. RNA extraction and reverse transcription yielded cDNA as sequencing template. Assay used: immunoSEQ multiplex PCR; TCRdb lists only in-frame clones, some missing. The sample lists about 140,000 clones; more than 85% were seen once. This specimen was CD8+ T cells sorted from blood, taken at week 4, from a patient treated with tofacitinib. Every receptor here comes from a human donor with alopecia areata.

J is TRBJ2-1 and V is TRBV12-5; D gene uncertain. The CDR3 is 11 amino acids. V was shortened by 1 base and J by 7 bases, with 2 bases between the two germline ends. Germline V lookup: CDR1 LGHNT, CDR2 FRNRAP. The CDR3 spells CASGLGNEQFF. CDR3 sequence (DNA): TGTGCTAGTGGTTTGGGGAATGAGCAGTTCTTC. The variable domain in full, with the rest retrieved from reference TRBV12-5 and TRBJ2-1, is DARVTQTPRHKVTEMGQEVTMRCQPILGHNTVFWYRQTMMQGLELLAYFRNRAPLDDSGMPKDRFSAEMPDATLATLKIQPSEPRDSAVYFCASGLGNEQFFGPGTRLTVL.

As to this clone: The identical CDR3 is also encoded by other nucleotide sequences in the sample. The chain couples TRBV2 to TRBJ2-3; tentatively, D is TRBD2 (5 bases). There are 10 residues in the CDR3. Germline V CDR1 and CDR2: SNHLY, FYNNEI. V lost 8 bases and J 6 bases, leaving 6 bases between the germline ends. CDR3 residues: CASGLDTQYF. In DNA, the CDR3 is TGTGCCAGCGGACTCGATACGCAGTATTTT.

V and J are TRBV27 and TRBJ2-1; D is undetermined. The CDR3 has 13 residues. Trimming took off 4 bases at V and 3 bases at J, with 7 bases between the two ends. CDR1 and CDR2 from the germline V gene are MNHEY and SMNVEV (reference sequence). The DNA for the CDR3 is TGTGCCAGCAGTTCCCCGGACTACAATGAGCAGTTCTTC. It codes for CASSSPDYNEQFF.

J is TRBJ2-7 and V is TRBV13; D is ambiguous. V gave up 4 bases and J gave up 3 bases, with 7 bases separating them. Germline V gene data show CDR1 as PRHDT and CDR2 as FYEKMQ (reference sequence). This CDR3 region has 12 residues. The CDR3 DNA reads TGTGCCAGCAGCTCCTCAGTCTACGAGCAGTACTTC. Protein sequence: CASSSSVYEQYF.

The chain recombines TRBV4-1 with TRBJ2-1; D remains ambiguous. Germline V gene data show CDR1 as MGHRA and CDR2 as YSYEKL. The CDR3 is 15 residues long. V lost 3 bases and J 0 bases, leaving 9 bases between the germline ends. The CDR3 sequence is CASSQAMSSYNEQFF. The CDR3 DNA reads TGCGCCAGCAGCCAGGCTATGAGCTCCTACAATGAGCAGTTCTTC.

The gene calls are TRBV13 and TRBJ2-7; D is unclear. V gave up 5 bases and J gave up 5 bases, with 7 bases separating them. Per germline, CDR1 PRHDT and CDR2 FYEKMQ (reference sequence). The CDR3 extends over 11 amino acids. The CDR3 DNA reads TGTGCCAGCAGCCCCAGGAACGAGCAGTACTTC. Amino acid sequence: CASSPRNEQYF.

CDR3 in amino acids: CASSFRGSGNTIYF. Written as DNA, the CDR3 is TGTGCCAGCAGTTTCCGTGGATCTGGAAACACCATATATTTT. This rearrangement joins TRBV27 to TRBJ1-3; D is unresolved. The V gene lost 3 bases and the J gene lost 1 base, with 7 bases spanning the gap. The CDR3 sequence is 14 residues long. The germline V gene encodes CDR1 MNHEY and CDR2 SMNVEV (reference sequence).

The V and J genes are TRBV7-9 and TRBJ2-7; maybe TRBD1 (5 bases). Germline V gives CDR1 SEHNR, CDR2 FQNEAQ (reference sequence). Trimming cost V 2 bases and J 6 bases, with 11 bases left between them. This CDR3 has 13 residues. DNA of the CDR3: TGTGCCAGCAGCTTATCAGGGCGCGGCGAGCAGTACTTC. Its protein product is CASSLSGRGEQYF. The full variable domain, in which reference TRBV7-9 and TRBJ2-7 provide the parts outside the CDR3, is DTGVSQNPRHKITKRGQNVTFRCDPISEHNRLYWYRQTLGQGPEFLTYFQNEAQLEKSRLLSDRFSAERPKGSFSTLEIQRTEQGDSAMYLCASSLSGRGEQYFGPGTRLTVT.

The rearrangement joins TRBV18 to TRBJ1-2; D call uncertain. V was shortened by 2 bases and J by 2 bases, with 24 bases between the two germline ends. The germline CDR1 and CDR2 sequences are KGHSH and LQKENI. CDR3 length equals 19 residues. Here the CDR3 DNA reads TGTGCCAGCTCACCAATCCACGCCCTTTCTGCCTCGTACAACTATGGCTACACCTTC. It encodes CASSPIHALSASYNYGYTF.

This chain links TRBV4-1 with TRBJ1-1, with 7 positions matching TRBD1. The CDR3 is 15 amino acids. Trimming at V came to 5 bases and at J to 1 base, leaving 7 bases not matched to a gene. Germline CDR1 MGHRA, CDR2 YSYEKL. For the CDR3, the DNA is TGCGCCAGCAGCGTTACGGGACAGCAGAACACTGAAGCTTTCTTT. Translated, it gives CASSVTGQQNTEAFF.

Note on this clone: An end of the junction differs from the germline gene, which may be a read error. The rearrangement uses TRBV4-1 and TRBJ2-3; weak D call: TRBD2 (5 bases). The length of the CDR3 is 15 residues. The germline gives CDR1 MGHRA, CDR2 YSYEKL. CDR3 sequence reads: CASSSTEASTDTQYF. CDR3 DNA sequence: TGCGCCAGCAGCTCCACCGAGGCTAGCACGGATACGCAGTATTTT.

The J gene is TRBJ2-3, the V gene TRBV7-3; 8 nucleotides agree with TRBD1. The CDR3 has 16 residues. The germline V gene encodes CDR1 SGHTA and CDR2 FQGTGA. J was trimmed by 3 bases and V by 2 bases; bases with no gene match: 7. Here the CDR3 DNA reads TGTGCCAGCAGCTTACCACAGGGGGGTAAAACAGATACGCAGTATTTT. This gives the protein CASSLPQGGKTDTQYF.

The chain uses TRBV29-1 and TRBJ2-7, with TRBD1 identical over 9 bases. The V and J ends lost 4 bases and 9 bases, in that order; junction bases with no gene match: 16. CDR1 SQVTM and CDR2 ANQGSEA come from the germline V gene. The CDR3 runs 15 residues. Here the CDR3 DNA reads TGCAGCGTTGTTTATCTCCGGGACAGGGATGTTGGGCAGTACTTC. The encoded protein is CSVVYLRDRDVGQYF.

The V gene is TRBV13, the J gene TRBJ2-7, with TRBD1 matching over 7 bases. Germline loops: CDR1 PRHDT, CDR2 FYEKMQ (reference sequence). Trimming cost V 4 bases and J 2 bases; bases outside gene matches: 5. This CDR3 is built from 14 residues. The CDR3 loop is CASSSRDSTYEQYF. CDR3 nucleotide sequence: TGTGCCAGCAGCTCCAGGGACAGCACCTACGAGCAGTACTTC.

The V call is TRBV19, the J call TRBJ2-7; no clear D gene. Trimming removed 3 bases at V and 2 bases at J, with 11 bases between. The CDR3 spans 14 residues. CDR1 is LNHDA and CDR2 is SQIVND in the germline V gene (reference sequence). CDR3 in amino acids: CASSIPSRPYEQYF. DNA of the CDR3: TGTGCCAGTAGTATCCCGTCTAGGCCCTACGAGCAGTACTTC.

The CDR3 spells CASSQGGRPSPNTEAFF. The DNA of the CDR3 is TGCGCCAGCAGCCAAGGAGGCAGGCCCTCCCCGAACACTGAAGCTTTCTTT. The V call is TRBV4-1, the J call TRBJ1-1; D remains unclear. The germline gives CDR1 MGHRA, CDR2 YSYEKL. The V and J ends lost 1 base and 1 base respectively, with 16 bases between them. This CDR3 region has 17 residues.

CDR3 in DNA: TGTGCCAGCCTCCCCGTGGTTAGCACAGATACGCAGTATTTT. Protein product: CASLPVVSTDTQYF. V usage is TRBV2 and J usage is TRBJ2-3; D not certain. The CDR3 has 14 residues. Trimming removed 8 bases at V and 0 bases at J, with 12 bases between. Germline lookup yields CDR1 SNHLY and CDR2 FYNNEI. Filled out from reference TRBV2 and TRBJ2-3, the complete variable domain reads EPEVTQTPSHQVTQMGQEVILRCVPISNHLYFYWYRQILGQKVEFLVSFYNNEISEKSEIFDDQFSVERPDGSNFTLKIRSTKLEDSAMYFCASLPVVSTDTQYFGPGTRLTVL.

This clone was recorded only once. The genes are TRBV2 and TRBJ2-5; 7 bases are shared with TRBD1. J gave up 1 base and V 10 bases, and 12 bases lay outside the gene matches. Germline CDR1 and CDR2: SNHLY and FYNNEI. There are 15 residues in the CDR3. CDR3 loop: CATHDPRQGQETQYF. DNA of the CDR3: TGTGCCACCCACGACCCTCGACAGGGCCAAGAGACCCAGTACTTC.

The chain recombines TRBV4-2 with TRBJ2-2; a possible D gene is TRBD1 (6 bases). V lost 3 bases and J lost 6, with 11 bases in between. Germline V CDR1 and CDR2: LGHNA, YNFKEQ. The CDR3 runs to 14 residues. Written as DNA, the CDR3 is TGTGCCAGCAGCCAGGATGGGGGCGCCGGGGAGCTGTTTTTT. Amino acids: CASSQDGGAGELFF.

This clone has a single count. The chain has TRBV5-1 and TRBJ1-1; D call uncertain. CDR3 length: 14 residues. Trimming removed 3 bases at V and 1 base at J, with 10 bases between. The germline CDR1 and CDR2 sequences are SGHRS and YFSETQ. CDR3 nucleotides: TGCGCCAGCAGCTCGGTAAGAGCGAACACTGAAGCTTTCTTT. Amino acids: CASSSVRANTEAFF.

The chain uses TRBV30 and TRBJ1-1, with 8 bases that match TRBD1. Germline CDR1 reads GTSNPN; CDR2 reads SVGIG (reference sequence). The trim removed 7 bases at V and 5 bases at J, leaving 6 bases unmatched. The CDR3 is 12 amino acids. The CDR3 region has the DNA TGTGCCTCCGACAGGGGAATGACTGAAGCTTTCTTT. It translates to CASDRGMTEAFF. Using reference TRBV30 and TRBJ1-1 for the parts outside the CDR3, the full variable domain is SQTIHQWPATLVQPVGSPLSLECTVEGTSNPNLYWYRQAAGRGLQLLFYSVGIGQISSEVPQNLSASRPQDRQFILSSKKLLLSDSGFYLCASDRGMTEAFFGQGTRLTVV.

The chain recombines TRBV27 with TRBJ2-1; 10 nucleotides agree with TRBD2. The CDR3 is 14 amino acids. Germline V gene lookup returns CDR1 MNHEY and CDR2 SMNVEV (reference sequence). J lost 11 bases, V lost 2 bases, and 6 bases had no gene match. The CDR3 sequence is CASSLASGSDQQFF. For the CDR3, the DNA is TGTGCCAGCAGTTTAGCTAGCGGGAGCGATCAGCAGTTCTTC.

This clone was recorded only once. V is TRBV11-3 and J is TRBJ2-2, with TRBD1 matching 7 bases. CDR1 is SGHNT and CDR2 is YENEEA in the germline V gene. The CDR3 runs 17 residues. After removal of 1 base from V and 2 bases from J, the junction contained 7 bases not matched to a gene. The DNA of the CDR3 is TGTGCCAGCAGCTTAGTCGGTGGACAGGTCAACACCGGGGAGCTGTTTTTT. Translating gives CASSLVGGQVNTGELFF.

J is TRBJ2-3 and V is TRBV5-1; 8 bases are a match to TRBD2. J gave up 2 bases and V 4 bases, and 6 bases lay outside the gene matches. The CDR3 sequence is 15 residues long. Germline lookup yields CDR1 SGHRS and CDR2 YFSETQ. This CDR3 is CASSPAGGPTDTQYF. In nucleotides, the CDR3 is TGCGCCAGCAGCCCGGCGGGGGGCCCCACAGATACGCAGTATTTT.

This clone was observed a few times. The chain joins TRBV6-5 to TRBJ2-5; the D gene is possibly TRBD1 (6 bases). The CDR3 is 15 amino acids. Germline loops: CDR1 MNHEY, CDR2 SVGAGI. Between the trimmed V and J ends, which lost 6 bases and 2 bases, there was a span of 16 bases. The CDR3 sequence: CASSQIGTSQETQYF. The DNA of the CDR3 is TGTGCCAGCAGCCAGATCGGGACAAGTCAAGAGACCCAGTACTTC.

This clone was detected only once. One end of the junction fails to match germline, which may point to a read error. The chain couples TRBV11-2 to TRBJ2-3, with D tentatively TRBD1 or TRBD2 (6 bases each). The CDR3 loop spans 14 amino acids. Germline lookup yields CDR1 SGHAT and CDR2 FQNNGV. CDR3 nucleotides: TGTGCCAGCAGCGTAGAAGCAGGGGAGGTGATGCAGTATTTT. It yields the protein CASSVEAGEVMQYF.

The chain uses TRBV28 and TRBJ2-7; D may be TRBD1 or TRBD2 (5 bases each). Germline CDR1 reads MDHEN; CDR2 reads SYDVKM. The CDR3 covers 19 residues. Trimming stripped 4 bases from V and 2 bases from J, with 27 bases between. DNA of the CDR3: TGTGCCAGCAGTTCATTCACTCGGGGCAGACCTCCTAATACCTACGAGCAGTACTTC. This sequence encodes CASSSFTRGRPPNTYEQYF.

The chain uses TRBV7-6 and TRBJ2-2; the D is unclear. Germline values: CDR1 SGHVS, CDR2 FNYEAQ. The CDR3 consists of 18 residues. The V end was cut by 2 bases, the J end by 0 bases, with 16 bases between. The chain's CDR3 is CASSLWSADKSNTGELFF. CDR3 bases: TGTGCCAGCAGCTTATGGTCCGCCGACAAATCGAACACCGGGGAGCTGTTTTTT.

This chain uses TRBV19 with TRBJ2-7, with 12 bases matching TRBD2. With V trimmed by 3 bases and J by 3 bases, 6 bases remained unmatched. Germline V lookup: CDR1 LNHDA, CDR2 SQIVND (reference sequence). The CDR3 runs 16 residues. Here the CDR3 reads CASSIPPGLAGYEQYF. DNA of the CDR3: TGTGCCAGTAGTATCCCCCCGGGACTAGCGGGCTACGAGCAGTACTTC.

The chain uses TRBV5-1 and TRBJ2-1; TRBD2 agrees at 10 bases. The CDR3 is made up of 16 amino acids. V lost 6 bases to trimming and J lost 3 bases; unmatched junction nucleotides: 9. In germline, CDR1 is SGHRS, CDR2 YFSETQ. The CDR3 region has the DNA TGCGCCAGCAACCCCTTAGGACTAGCGGTCTACAATGAGCAGTTCTTC. Translating it yields CASNPLGLAVYNEQFF.

V gene TRBV29-1 combines with J gene TRBJ1-2; 8 positions match TRBD1. The CDR3 consists of 16 residues. Germline V gene sequence: CDR1 SQVTM, CDR2 ANQGSEA. V was pared by 6 bases and J by 2 bases, with 14 bases of the junction left unmatched. The CDR3 loop reads CSVLGQGRSLNYGYTF. Written as DNA, the CDR3 is TGCAGCGTCCTAGGACAGGGCCGGTCACTCAACTATGGCTACACCTTC.

The chain combines TRBV4-1 with TRBJ2-3; D perhaps matches TRBD2 (5 bases). Between the trimmed V and J ends, which lost 5 bases and 4 bases, there was a span of 16 bases. Germline-derived CDR1 and CDR2 are MGHRA and YSYEKL. The CDR3 runs to 15 residues. The CDR3 region is CASSSLGRGPDTQYF. The CDR3 region has the DNA TGCGCCAGCAGCTCATTAGGAAGAGGGCCAGATACGCAGTATTTT.